Below are 23 T cell receptor beta chains sequenced from a single sample in a study of technical replicates of blood from a few donors. Profiled with immunoSEQ multiplex PCR; TCRdb holds only in-frame clones, not every one. This sample has around 93,000 clones, with roughly 94% found just once. The specimen was T cells isolated from PBMCs. These receptors were obtained from a human donor in good health.

The chain recombines TRBV30 with TRBJ2-2, with TRBD2 identical over 9 bases. Unmatched junction bases numbered 7, after V lost 3 bases and J lost 2 bases. Germline CDR1 and CDR2: GTSNPN and SVGIG (reference sequence). The CDR3 has 16 residues. The DNA of the CDR3 is TGTGCCTGGAGCGGAGGGACTAGCTCAAACACCGGGGAGCTGTTTTTT. It yields the protein CAWSGGTSSNTGELFF.

The rearrangement uses TRBV9 and TRBJ2-3; the match to TRBD1 covers 9 bases. After removal of 2 bases from V and 0 bases from J, the junction contained 4 bases not matched to a gene. This CDR3 comprises 16 residues. Looked up from germline, CDR1 is SGDLS and CDR2 is YYNGEE. The CDR3 DNA is TGTGCCAGCAGCGTCGGGACAGGGTCTAGCACAGATACGCAGTATTTT. It codes for CASSVGTGSSTDTQYF.

This chain links TRBV19 with TRBJ2-6, with D possibly matching TRBD1 (5 bases). From germline, CDR1 is LNHDA and CDR2 SQIVND (reference sequence). The germline V and J ends were trimmed by 0 bases and 1 base, with 13 bases remaining between them. This CDR3 has 18 amino acids. Here the CDR3 reads CASSIDRVTRSGANVLTF. The CDR3 coding sequence is TGTGCCAGTAGTATAGACAGGGTCACACGATCTGGGGCCAACGTCCTGACTTTC.

The rearrangement uses TRBV6-6 and TRBJ2-7; 8 bases are a match to TRBD1. The CDR3 extends over 15 amino acids. The germline V gene has CDR1 MNHNY and CDR2 SVGAGI (reference sequence). Unmatched junction bases numbered 8, after V lost 4 bases and J lost 3 bases. Here the CDR3 reads CASSFGTGLYYEQYF. The CDR3 nucleotides read TGTGCCAGCAGTTTTGGGACAGGCCTCTACTACGAGCAGTACTTC.

The rearrangement links TRBV29-1 to TRBJ1-2; 8 positions agree with TRBD1. The CDR3 is made up of 15 amino acids. Per the germline V gene, CDR1 is SQVTM and CDR2 is ANQGSEA. Trimming took 1 base from V and 1 from J; bases not matched to a gene: 5. CDR3 nucleotides: TGCAGCGTTGAAGGTCGGGACAGGAGTAACTATGGCTACACCTTC. Its protein is CSVEGRDRSNYGYTF.

The J gene is TRBJ2-3, the V gene TRBV10-1, with TRBD2 matching 9 bases. V shed 4 bases and J 3 bases; nucleotides not matched to a gene: 5. The CDR3 has 15 amino acids. Germline V gives CDR1 WNHNN, CDR2 SYGVQD (reference sequence). CDR3 region: CASSVGSGRTDTQYF. CDR3 bases: TGCGCCAGCAGTGTTGGTAGCGGGAGAACAGATACGCAGTATTTT.

The chain uses TRBV7-6 and TRBJ2-7, with a possible D match to TRBD1 (6 bases). This CDR3 is built from 14 residues. Trimming left V 4 bases short and J 0 bases short, with 10 bases between. Germline V lookup: CDR1 SGHVS, CDR2 FNYEAQ. CDR3 DNA: TGTGCCAGCAGCTCGACCAGGGGCTCCTACGAGCAGTACTTC. Amino acids: CASSSTRGSYEQYF.

The chain uses TRBV19 and TRBJ2-7, with D tentatively TRBD2 (5 bases). The CDR3 consists of 15 residues. Trimming removed 1 base from V and 2 bases from J, with 12 bases in between. The germline V gene has CDR1 LNHDA and CDR2 SQIVND (reference sequence). The CDR3 DNA reads TGTGCCAGTAGTATAGGAGTAGCGCCAGCCTACGAGCAGTACTTC. Amino acid sequence: CASSIGVAPAYEQYF. Full variable domain (missing parts from reference TRBV19 and TRBJ2-7): DGGITQSPKYLFRKEGQNVTLSCEQNLNHDAMYWYRQDPGQGLRLIYYSQIVNDFQKGDIAEGYSVSREKKESFPLTVTSAQKNPTAFYLCASSIGVAPAYEQYFGPGTRLTVT.

The chain uses TRBV30 and TRBJ2-1, with D tentatively TRBD2 (5 bases). Trimming shortened V by 3 bases and J by 4 bases, and 13 bases separated the two germline ends. The CDR3 covers 14 residues. Germline values: CDR1 GTSNPN, CDR2 SVGIG (reference sequence). In nucleotides, the CDR3 is TGTGCCTGGAGAGCGGCGGAATGGTACAATGAGCAGTTCTTC. This encodes CAWRAAEWYNEQFF.

This chain uses TRBV5-1 with TRBJ2-7; 7 bases map to TRBD1. Trimming removed 4 bases from V and 2 bases from J; junction bases left unmatched: 9. The CDR3 loop spans 15 amino acids. Germline CDR1 is SGHRS and CDR2 is YFSETQ. CDR3 amino acids: CASSLGTERTYEQYF. The CDR3 DNA is TGCGCCAGCAGCCTCGGGACAGAAAGAACCTACGAGCAGTACTTC. The full variable domain, in which reference TRBV5-1 and TRBJ2-7 provide the parts outside the CDR3, is KAGVTQTPRYLIKTRGQQVTLSCSPISGHRSVSWYQQTPGQGLQFLFEYFSETQRNKGNFPGRFSGRQFSNSRSEMNVSTLELGDSALYLCASSLGTERTYEQYFGPGTRLTVT.

The chain carries TRBV19 and TRBJ1-1; D unclear. This CDR3 is built from 14 residues. Trimming pared 6 bases from V and 1 base from J, leaving 12 bases between. The germline V gene has CDR1 LNHDA and CDR2 SQIVND (reference sequence). CDR3 coding DNA: TGTGCCAGTAGATTCAAAGCCACGAACACTGAAGCTTTCTTT. This sequence encodes CASRFKATNTEAFF.

This chain uses TRBV28 with TRBJ1-2; possibly TRBD1 for D (5 bases). The CDR3 is 12 amino acids. The ends were cut back, 9 bases at V and 4 bases at J, with 12 bases in the middle. Germline V gene sequence: CDR1 MDHEN, CDR2 SYDVKM. DNA of the CDR3: TGTGCCAGTAACGACAGCCCCTATGGCTACACCTTC. Encoded protein: CASNDSPYGYTF.

This chain uses TRBV16 with TRBJ2-3, with 8 positions matching TRBD1. The CDR3 contains 16 residues. The V gene end was trimmed by 5 bases and the J gene end by 0 bases; junction bases not matched to a gene: 7. Germline CDR1 and CDR2: KGHSY and FQNENV. As DNA, the CDR3 is TGTGCCAGCAGCTTAAGGACAGGGACAAGCACAGATACGCAGTATTTT. Translation gives CASSLRTGTSTDTQYF.

This clone was detected once. V and J are TRBV9 and TRBJ2-3; 9 bases are shared with TRBD1. The V segment lost 3 bases and the J segment 0 bases; nucleotides outside the gene matches: 2. CDR1 is SGDLS, CDR2 YYNGEE, per germline. The CDR3 totals 15 residues. The DNA for the CDR3 is TGTGCCAGCAGCGGGACAGGGGCCAGCACAGATACGCAGTATTTT. Translation gives CASSGTGASTDTQYF.

V is TRBV14 and J is TRBJ2-1; weak D call: TRBD2 (6 bases). The CDR3 totals 14 residues. The germline V and J ends were trimmed by 4 bases and 1 base, with 8 bases remaining between them. CDR1 and CDR2 from the germline V gene are SGHDN and FVKESK. CDR3 DNA: TGTGCCAGCAGCCCCGGGACTTCCTACAATGAGCAGTTCTTC. Protein product: CASSPGTSYNEQFF.

The chain recombines TRBV10-3 with TRBJ2-7, with 10 positions matching TRBD1. Germline CDR1 reads ENHRY; CDR2 reads SYGVKD. CDR3 length: 13 amino acids. The V segment lost 11 bases and the J segment 6 bases; nucleotides outside the gene matches: 10. CDR3 sequence reads: CAAVSGTGAEQYF. The CDR3 nucleotides read TGTGCCGCGGTTTCCGGGACAGGGGCCGAGCAGTACTTC.

J is TRBJ1-1 and V is TRBV9; tentatively, D is TRBD1 (5 bases). This CDR3 has 15 amino acids. Germline loops: CDR1 SGDLS, CDR2 YYNGEE. V was clipped by 0 bases and J by 0 bases, with 9 bases between them. CDR3 sequence reads: CASSVGGHLNTEAFF. CDR3 nucleotides: TGTGCCAGCAGCGTAGGAGGACACCTGAACACTGAAGCTTTCTTT. The full variable domain, completed using reference TRBV9 and TRBJ1-1, is DSGVTQTPKHLITATGQRVTLRCSPRSGDLSVYWYQQSLDQGLQFLIQYYNGEERAKGNILERFSAQQFPDLHSELNLSSLELGDSALYFCASSVGGHLNTEAFFGQGTRLTVV.

This chain connects TRBV7-9 to TRBJ2-1; 12 nucleotides line up with TRBD2. With 5 bases clipped from V and 3 bases from J, the junction kept 5 bases outside the gene matches. The germline V gene has CDR1 SEHNR and CDR2 FQNEAQ (reference sequence). The CDR3 spans 16 residues. CDR3 loop: CASSKTSGRSYNEQFF. DNA for the CDR3: TGTGCCAGCAGCAAGACTAGCGGGAGAAGCTACAATGAGCAGTTCTTC. Full variable domain (remainder filled in from reference TRBV7-9 and TRBJ2-1): DTGVSQNPRHKITKRGQNVTFRCDPISEHNRLYWYRQTLGQGPEFLTYFQNEAQLEKSRLLSDRFSAERPKGSFSTLEIQRTEQGDSAMYLCASSKTSGRSYNEQFFGPGTRLTVL.

The chain combines TRBV6-5 with TRBJ2-2; tentative D call: TRBD1 (5 bases). V was clipped by 2 bases and J by 7 bases, with 11 bases between them. The CDR3 is made up of 14 amino acids. Germline loops: CDR1 MNHEY, CDR2 SVGAGI. The CDR3 coding sequence is TGTGCCAGCAGTTACAGGGGCTTGGGCGGGGAGCTGTTTTTT. Translating gives CASSYRGLGGELFF.

This chain connects TRBV7-9 to TRBJ1-1, with D uncertain. Trimming removed 3 bases from V and 8 bases from J, with 13 bases in between. Germline values: CDR1 SEHNR, CDR2 FQNEAQ (reference sequence). The CDR3 has 13 residues. CDR3 in amino acids: CASSFSSAGEAFF. The CDR3 DNA follows: TGTGCCAGCAGCTTTAGCAGCGCTGGGGAAGCTTTCTTT.

The chain links TRBV2 to TRBJ1-3, with D maybe TRBD1 (5 bases). Looked up from germline, CDR1 is SNHLY and CDR2 is FYNNEI. V lost 6 bases and J lost 0, with 9 bases in between. This CDR3 is built from 14 residues. CDR3: CASRTGYSGNTIYF. CDR3 sequence (DNA): TGTGCCAGCAGAACAGGTTACTCTGGAAACACCATATATTTT.

The chain couples TRBV2 to TRBJ2-7, with TRBD1 matching over 9 bases. Germline trimming cut 6 bases from V and 5 bases from J; bases unmatched to any gene: 8. In germline, CDR1 is SNHLY, CDR2 FYNNEI. This CDR3 region has 14 residues. The CDR3 protein is CASRTGTGNHEQYF. CDR3 bases: TGTGCCAGCAGAACCGGGACAGGGAATCACGAGCAGTACTTC.

Here the CDR3 reads CASSIRTGGYGYTF. The CDR3, as DNA: TGTGCCAGTAGTATCAGGACAGGGGGCTATGGCTACACCTTC. This sequence joins TRBV19 and TRBJ1-2, with 10 bases fitting TRBD1. Trimming cost V 3 bases and J 4 bases; bases outside gene matches: 2. This CDR3 comprises 14 residues. The V gene's germline CDR1 is LNHDA and CDR2 SQIVND (reference sequence).